The 26 T cell receptor beta chains below were found in one sample sequenced in a study of blood T cell repertoires in COVID-19. Sequencing used immunoSEQ multiplex PCR; TCRdb keeps in-frame clones, though not all of them. The table shows approximately 200,000 clones, with 70% to 85% occurring only once. The sequencing sample was made of peripheral blood. The receptors were sampled from a human donor with acute or convalescent COVID-19. The donor label of this sample is uncertain.

The chain uses TRBV14 and TRBJ1-6; D not certain. Deletions cut 0 bases from V and 10 bases from J, with 10 bases between. CDR1 SGHDN and CDR2 FVKESK come from the germline V gene. The CDR3 totals 14 residues. CDR3 sequence (DNA): TGTGCCAGCAGCCAAGAACGGGTCGGGTCACCCCTCCACTTT. The encoded protein is CASSQERVGSPLHF.

The chain recombines TRBV7-9 with TRBJ1-2, with a tentative D call TRBD1 (5 bases). This CDR3 has 13 residues. The germline V and J ends were trimmed by 1 base and 5 bases, with 8 bases remaining between them. Germline V CDR1 and CDR2: SEHNR, FQNEAQ (reference sequence). In DNA form, the CDR3 reads TGTGCCAGCAGCTTAGAACAGGAGTATGGCTACACCTTC. It codes for CASSLEQEYGYTF.

Points on this clone: This specimen includes other DNA sequences encoding the same CDR3. This rearrangement joins TRBV6-6 to TRBJ2-7; D might be TRBD2 (6 bases). Per germline, CDR1 MNHNY and CDR2 SVGAGI (reference sequence). V shed 0 bases and J shed 0 bases, with 9 bases lying between them. The CDR3 runs to 15 residues. CDR3 loop: CASSYSGLASYEQYF. In nucleotides, the CDR3 is TGTGCCAGCAGTTACTCGGGACTGGCCTCCTACGAGCAGTACTTC.

This clone has a handful of counts. The chain couples TRBV9 to TRBJ2-1, with 7 bases aligning to TRBD2. The trim removed 0 bases at V and 4 bases at J, leaving 7 bases unmatched. From germline, CDR1 is SGDLS and CDR2 YYNGEE. The CDR3 consists of 16 residues. CDR3 protein: CASSVVDGAGYNEQFF. DNA of the CDR3: TGTGCCAGCAGCGTAGTAGATGGAGCGGGATACAATGAGCAGTTCTTC.

The J gene is TRBJ1-2, the V gene TRBV24-1, with no clear D. The CDR3 is 13 residues long. V dropped 3 bases and J dropped 10 bases, with 14 bases sitting between them. Germline CDR1 reads KGHDR; CDR2 reads SFDVKD. DNA for the CDR3: TGTGCCACCAGTGATGGGCTTCGTAGCGACTACACCTTC. Its translation: CATSDGLRSDYTF.

For the CDR3, the DNA is TGTGCCAGCAGCCAAGATGCTCGGCCAGGTTATGGCTACACCTTC. Encoded protein: CASSQDARPGYGYTF. The chain joins TRBV3-1 (or the pseudogene TRBV3-2) to TRBJ1-2, with no clear D. V dropped 0 bases and J dropped 5 bases, with 13 bases sitting between them. The CDR3 totals 15 residues. CDR1 LGHDT and CDR2 YNNKEL come from the germline V gene (reference sequence).

The V call is TRBV28, the J call TRBJ2-4; 8 bases match TRBD1. The V segment lost 6 bases and the J segment 2 bases; nucleotides outside the gene matches: 6. Germline V lookup: CDR1 MDHEN, CDR2 SYDVKM. The CDR3 has 15 residues. The CDR3 region is CASSRRTGSKNIQYF. The CDR3 DNA reads TGTGCCAGCAGCCGCCGGACAGGGTCCAAAAACATTCAGTACTTC.

This sequence joins TRBV5-6 and TRBJ1-2; maybe TRBD1 (5 bases). The V gene's germline CDR1 is SGHDT and CDR2 YYEEEE. CDR3 size: 15 residues. The V end was cut by 3 bases, the J end by 4 bases, with 16 bases between. The CDR3 spells CASSSLLQGGYGYTF. Written as DNA, the CDR3 is TGTGCCAGCAGCTCCCTCCTCCAGGGTGGCTATGGCTACACCTTC.

The rearrangement joins TRBV11-1 to TRBJ1-6; 7 bases match TRBD1. J gave up 5 bases and V 5 bases, and 6 bases lay outside the gene matches. The CDR3 is 15 amino acids. Per the germline V gene, CDR1 is SGHAT and CDR2 is FQDESV (reference sequence). This CDR3 is CASSIRQGDNSPLHF. CDR3 bases: TGTGCCAGCAGCATAAGACAGGGAGATAATTCACCCCTCCACTTT.

CDR3: CASSDSPNTGELFF. CDR3 DNA: TGTGCCAGCTCGGACAGTCCAAACACCGGGGAGCTGTTTTTT. The chain recombines TRBV25-1 with TRBJ2-2; the D gene is possibly TRBD1 (6 bases). Trimming removed 8 bases at V and 2 bases at J, with 12 bases between. CDR3 size: 14 residues. Germline loops: CDR1 MGHDK, CDR2 SYGVNS.

The chain links TRBV28 to TRBJ1-1, with 8 bases that match TRBD1. This CDR3 has 14 residues. Losses at the gene ends were 3 bases for V and 5 bases for J; bases not matched to a gene: 5. Germline V CDR1 and CDR2: MDHEN, SYDVKM. The CDR3 here is CASSFQGAGTEAFF. CDR3 DNA sequence: TGTGCCAGCAGTTTCCAGGGGGCAGGTACTGAAGCTTTCTTT. Variable domain in full (rest from reference TRBV28 and TRBJ1-1): DVKVTQSSRYLVKRTGEKVFLECVQDMDHENMFWYRQDPGLGLRLIYFSYDVKMKEKGDIPEGYSVSREKKERFSLILESASTNQTSMYLCASSFQGAGTEAFFGQGTRLTVV.

The J gene is TRBJ1-5, the V gene TRBV28, with TRBD1 identical over 7 bases. This CDR3 is 13 amino acids long. Germline CDR1 and CDR2: MDHEN and SYDVKM. Losses at the gene ends were 5 bases for V and 7 bases for J; bases not matched to a gene: 5. This CDR3 reads CASSEQGRQPQHF. CDR3 DNA: TGTGCCAGCAGTGAACAGGGGAGGCAGCCCCAGCATTTT. Looking up the rest from reference TRBV28 and TRBJ1-5 gives the full variable domain: DVKVTQSSRYLVKRTGEKVFLECVQDMDHENMFWYRQDPGLGLRLIYFSYDVKMKEKGDIPEGYSVSREKKERFSLILESASTNQTSMYLCASSEQGRQPQHFGDGTRLSIL.

The chain is built from TRBV20-1 and TRBJ1-1, with D hard to call. The V and J ends lost 7 bases and 5 bases respectively, with 5 bases between them. The CDR3 covers 9 residues. Germline-derived CDR1 and CDR2 are DFQATT and SNEGSKA (reference sequence). CDR3 DNA sequence: TGCAGTGGAGGTACTGAAGCTTTCTTT. It specifies CSGGTEAFF.

The rearrangement links TRBV7-3 to TRBJ2-2; D remains ambiguous. Trimming took 2 bases from V and 4 from J, leaving 11 bases between them. There are 15 residues in the CDR3. Germline CDR1 and CDR2: SGHTA and FQGTGA. This chain's CDR3 is CASSLFASLTGELFF. DNA of the CDR3: TGTGCCAGCAGCTTATTCGCTAGTCTCACCGGGGAGCTGTTTTTT.

The chain uses TRBV28 and TRBJ2-7, with D possibly TRBD1 on 6 matching bases. Germline CDR1 and CDR2: MDHEN and SYDVKM. The CDR3 has 13 residues. The ends were cut back, 6 bases at V and 6 bases at J, with 15 bases in the middle. CDR3 residues: CASRGQGRSEQYF. The CDR3 region has the DNA TGTGCCAGCAGGGGCCAGGGGCGAAGCGAGCAGTACTTC.

This chain links TRBV5-1 with TRBJ2-1, with 11 positions matching TRBD1. The CDR3 runs to 15 residues. The germline V gene encodes CDR1 SGHRS and CDR2 YFSETQ. The junction had 3 bases not matched to a gene; V was cut back by 0 bases and J by 7 bases. In DNA, the CDR3 is TGCGCCAGCAGCTTGGAGGGACAGGGGGAGAATGAGCAGTTCTTC. Encoded protein: CASSLEGQGENEQFF.

V gene TRBV28 combines with J gene TRBJ2-1; 11 positions match TRBD1. This CDR3 has 15 residues. V gave up 6 bases and J gave up 5 bases; unmatched junction bases: 6. In germline, CDR1 is MDHEN, CDR2 SYDVKM. The CDR3 spells CASSPDRGQHNEQFF. DNA of the CDR3: TGTGCCAGCAGCCCGGACAGGGGGCAGCACAATGAGCAGTTCTTC.

This chain connects TRBV6-4 to TRBJ2-3, with 16 bases that match TRBD2. Germline values: CDR1 MRHNA, CDR2 SNTAGT. This CDR3 is built from 18 residues. Germline trimming cut 6 bases from V and 4 bases from J; bases unmatched to any gene: 10. As DNA, the CDR3 is TGTGCCAGCAGCGGGACTAGCGGGAGGGCCCGGAGAGCAGATACGCAGTATTTT. Its translation: CASSGTSGRARRADTQYF.

This rearrangement joins TRBV29-1 to TRBJ1-1, with unresolved D. Germline V lookup: CDR1 SQVTM, CDR2 ANQGSEA. Trimming stripped 3 bases from V and 5 bases from J, with 16 bases between. This CDR3 has 14 residues. Here the CDR3 DNA reads TGCAGCGTTGAGGAGGGCGCGACTAGGACTGAAGCTTTCTTT. The encoded protein is CSVEEGATRTEAFF.

The chain carries TRBV6-5 and TRBJ2-7; 9 bases align to TRBD1. Trimming took 0 bases from V and 2 from J; bases not matched to a gene: 2. CDR3 size: 15 residues. Per germline, CDR1 MNHEY and CDR2 SVGAGI. CDR3 sequence (DNA): TGTGCCAGCAGTTACTCCCGACAGGGGGCCTACGAGCAGTACTTC. Amino acid sequence: CASSYSRQGAYEQYF.

This chain connects TRBV6-1 to TRBJ2-1; 16 positions agree with TRBD2. The CDR3 length is 18 residues. The V gene end was trimmed by 2 bases and the J gene end by 7 bases; junction bases not matched to a gene: 8. Germline V lookup: CDR1 MNHNS, CDR2 SASEGT. Here the CDR3 reads CASSEWWGTSGRGNEQFF. Written as DNA, the CDR3 is TGTGCCAGCAGTGAATGGTGGGGGACTAGCGGGAGGGGGAATGAGCAGTTCTTC.

There are a few counts of this clone. The V gene is TRBV21-1, the J gene TRBJ1-5; the table calls TRBD1, which could not be checked here. TRBV21-1 is a known pseudogene. This CDR3 is built from 16 residues. In DNA form, the CDR3 reads TGTGCCAGCAGCAAAGGCCGTCAGGGCCGCAATCAGCCCCAGCATTTT. Protein sequence: CASSKGRQGRNQPQHF.

This rearrangement joins TRBV7-2 to TRBJ1-1; maybe TRBD1 (5 bases). With 5 bases removed from V and 7 bases from J, the gap between germline ends came to 17 bases. The germline V gene encodes CDR1 SGHTA and CDR2 FQGNSA. This CDR3 has 14 residues. For the CDR3, the DNA is TGTGCCAGCAGCCCGACCGGGGGGGAAGGTGAAGCTTTCTTT. Amino acids: CASSPTGGEGEAFF.

This sequence joins TRBV6-5 and TRBJ2-7, with 9 bases matching TRBD2. After removal of 6 bases from V and 0 bases from J, the junction contained 6 bases not matched to a gene. Germline CDR1 and CDR2: MNHEY and SVGAGI. The CDR3 is made up of 15 amino acids. CDR3 DNA: TGTGCCAGCAGGCCTAGCGGGACCGGCTCCTACGAGCAGTACTTC. It codes for CASRPSGTGSYEQYF.

This chain connects TRBV6-2 or TRBV6-3 to TRBJ1-6, with a possible D match to TRBD1 (6 bases). CDR1 is MNHEY and CDR2 is SVGEGT in the germline V gene. V lost 6 bases, J lost 9 bases, and 15 bases lay in between. CDR3 length: 14 amino acids. The DNA of the CDR3 is TGTGCCAGCAGCGACAGGTCCCGAAGTTCACCCCTCCACTTT. Its protein product is CASSDRSRSSPLHF.

The CDR3 coding sequence is TGTGCCACCATGCGGGGTACGGCAGGGTATAGCAATCAGCCCCAGCATTTT. Protein product: CATMRGTAGYSNQPQHF. This chain links TRBV24-1 with TRBJ1-5; perhaps TRBD1 as D (5 bases). The CDR3 has 17 residues. Looked up from germline, CDR1 is KGHDR and CDR2 is SFDVKD. V lost 8 bases to trimming and J lost 0 bases, with 19 bases between them.